This TCR beta chain is from a study of cytomegalovirus exposure and HLA in healthy donors. Across the whole study: Early release data held about 92 million unique TCRs from HLA-typed donors.

PCR amplification relied on 60 Vbeta primers (plus 13 Jbeta primers). TCRdb's copy holds only in-frame clones and misses some; the assay was immunoSEQ multiplex PCR. The sample consists of around 190,000 clones, about four fifths of them appearing once. The CDR3 runs to 14 residues. V was cut by 4 bases and J by 0 bases, with 8 bases left in between. Germline-derived CDR1 and CDR2 are MDHEN and SYDVKM. Healthy bone marrow donors supplied every sample. The rearrangement uses TRBV28 and TRBJ2-3; tentative D call: TRBD1 (5 bases). This TCR was sampled from a woman in her forties or fifties in good health and CMV-seronegative. Source material: PBMCs. Written as DNA, the CDR3 is TGTGCCAGCAGTTGGGGCACGAGCACAGATACGCAGTATTTT. Protein: CASSWGTSTDTQYF.